This T cell receptor (beta chain) was identified in a study of PD-1 blockade in mismatch repair-deficient tumors. Turning to the study itself: Patients had 12 mismatch repair-deficient cancer types and were previously treated and progressing.

Profiling relied on immunoSEQ multiplex PCR, and the TCRdb table lists in-frame clones only, not all of them. Counted here are under 85,000 clones, 60% to 80% occurring once; the ten biggest clones make up approximately 5%. Regarding the study as a whole: Rapid post-treatment expansion, then contraction, generally preceding radiologic response, marked tumor-resident clones.

For this clone: Its antigen is unknown.

Every patient had mismatch repair deficiency by PCR or immunohistochemistry. A few pembrolizumab responders had their TCRs sequenced. The V end was cut by 2 bases, the J end by 1 base, with 6 bases between. This CDR3 comprises 14 residues. In germline, CDR1 is MNHNY, CDR2 SVGAGI (reference sequence). The rearrangement joins TRBV6-6 to TRBJ2-1; no definite D call. The sample was peripheral blood, taken 2 weeks after starting pembrolizumab. The receptor was isolated from an adult with mismatch repair-deficient cancer. DNA of the CDR3: TGTGCCAGCAGTTACAGGGTTTCCTACAATGAGCAGTTCTTC. Its translation is CASSYRVSYNEQFF.